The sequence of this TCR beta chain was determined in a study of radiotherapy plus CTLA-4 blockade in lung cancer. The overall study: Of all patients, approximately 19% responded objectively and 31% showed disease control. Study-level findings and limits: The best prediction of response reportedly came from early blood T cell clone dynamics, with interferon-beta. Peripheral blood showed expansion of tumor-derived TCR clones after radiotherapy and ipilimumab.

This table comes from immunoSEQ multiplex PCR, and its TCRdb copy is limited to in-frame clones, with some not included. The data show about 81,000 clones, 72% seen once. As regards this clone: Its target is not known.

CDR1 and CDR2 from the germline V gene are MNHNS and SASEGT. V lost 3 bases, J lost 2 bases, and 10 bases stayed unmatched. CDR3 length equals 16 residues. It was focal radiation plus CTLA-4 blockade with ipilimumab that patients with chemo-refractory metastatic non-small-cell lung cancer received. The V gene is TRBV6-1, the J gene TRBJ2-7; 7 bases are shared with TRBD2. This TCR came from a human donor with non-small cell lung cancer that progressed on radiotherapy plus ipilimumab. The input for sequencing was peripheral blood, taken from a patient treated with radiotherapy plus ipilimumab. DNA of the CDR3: TGTGCCAGCAGTGATTCGGCCAGGGAGGGCACCTACGAGCAGTACTTC. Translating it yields CASSDSAREGTYEQYF.